These T cell receptor beta chains were read from a single sample in a study of blood T cell repertoires in COVID-19. Only in-frame clones appear in the TCRdb table, and some are missing; sequencing was by immunoSEQ multiplex PCR. The data contain 150,000 to 200,000 clones, around four fifths of them singletons. Source material: PBMCs or T cells enriched from blood (not recorded which). The receptors stem from a woman aged 45-65 years who had recovered from COVID-19. Both conserved end residues are part of each CDR3. A D gene is named only where the DNA matches it firmly. Only some rows state a clone size, as once, few, many or a class for expanded clones.

d_call	v_call	clone_size	j_call	cdr3_nt	cdr3_aa
.	TRBV14	.	TRBJ2-2	TGTGCCAGCAGCCAAGGGGGCAGGAACACCGGGGAGCTGTTTTTT	CASSQGGRNTGELFF
TRBD2	TRBV7-2	.	TRBJ2-1	TGTGCCAGCAGCTTGGGAAGCGGGAGCTACAATGAGCAGTTCTTC	CASSLGSGSYNEQFF
TRBD2	TRBV10-1	.	TRBJ2-1	TGCGCCAGCAGAGGACTAGCGCGTTACAATGAGCAGTTCTTC	CASRGLARYNEQFF
TRBD1	TRBV19	.	TRBJ1-6	TGTGCCAGTAGTAGACGACAGGGTGGTGCCTATAATTCACCCCTCCACTTT	CASSRRQGGAYNSPLHF
.	TRBV10-3	once	TRBJ2-1	TGTGCCATCAGTGAGTCGGAGAGTAGCAACTATGAGCAGTTCTTC	CAISESESSNYEQFF
.	TRBV11-1	.	TRBJ2-5	TGTGCCAGCAGCTTTGACAGGAGGTACCAAGAGACCCAGTACTTC	CASSFDRRYQETQYF
.	TRBV16	.	TRBJ2-1	TGTGCCAGCAGCCAATCGGGTAGCGACAATGAGCAGTTCTTC	CASSQSGSDNEQFF
.	TRBV4-1	.	TRBJ2-3	TGCGCCAGCAGCCTAAGGAGTGATACGCAGTATTTT	CASSLRSDTQYF
.	TRBV5-6	.	TRBJ1-1	TGTGCCAGCAGCTTGGTTAGATGGGGAGGCACTGAAGCTTTCTTT	CASSLVRWGGTEAFF
TRBD2	TRBV20-1	.	TRBJ2-1	TGCAGTGGCCCCCTAGCGGGGGAGCAGTTCTTC	CSGPLAGEQFF
TRBD2	TRBV3-1/TRBV3-2	once	TRBJ2-5	TGTGCCAGCAGCCGCCATACCGGGGGGGAGACCCAGTACTTC	CASSRHTGGETQYF
.	TRBV6-2/TRBV6-3	.	TRBJ2-7	TGTGCCAGCAGTCCCCACAGGGTTCCTCCTGGGGAGCAGTACTTC	CASSPHRVPPGEQYF
.	TRBV5-4	.	TRBJ2-5	TGTGCCAGCAGCCGGGCTGGACAGAGGGAGGAGACCCAGTACTTC	CASSRAGQREETQYF
TRBD2	TRBV29-1	.	TRBJ2-7	TGCAGCGTCCTTCTTAGCGGGGTAATCTACGAGCAGTACTTC	CSVLLSGVIYEQYF
.	TRBV6-1	.	TRBJ2-3	TGTGCCAGCAGTGATGGTATCAGTCATGTCACAGATACGCAGTATTTT	CASSDGISHVTDTQYF
.	TRBV12-2	.	TRBJ2-5	TGTGCAAGTCCCCATCAGGGCGGGAGTTATCCAGAGACCCAGTACTTC	CASPHQGGSYPETQYF
.	TRBV5-1	.	TRBJ2-1	TGCGCCAGCTCTAGACTGACAGGCCCCTACAATGAGCAGTTCTTC	CASSRLTGPYNEQFF
.	TRBV15	once	TRBJ1-6	TGTGCCACCAGCAGAGAGGGGGGGTCGTCACCCCTCCACTTT	CATSREGGSSPLHF
TRBD2	TRBV11-2	.	TRBJ2-1	TGTGCCAGCAGCTTAGAAGGAGCGGGAGGTTTGAATGAGCAGTTCTTC	CASSLEGAGGLNEQFF
TRBD2	TRBV3-1/TRBV3-2	.	TRBJ2-3	TGTGCCAGCAGCCAAGGACTAGCGGGGGTCGGGACAGATACGCAGTATTTT	CASSQGLAGVGTDTQYF
TRBD1	TRBV28	once	TRBJ1-2	TGTGCCAGCAGTTTTCTGGACAGGGTTTCCCGGGGCTACACCTTC	CASSFLDRVSRGYTF
.	TRBV29-1	.	TRBJ1-5	TGCAGCGTTGCACAGGGCCTCAATCAGCCCCAGCATTTT	CSVAQGLNQPQHF
.	TRBV20-1	.	TRBJ2-3	TGCAGTGCTAGTCGCGGGTCAGGGGCAGATACGCAGTATTTT	CSASRGSGADTQYF
TRBD1	TRBV18	.	TRBJ1-5	TGTGCCAGCTCACCCAGAGGGGGCCAGCCCCAGCATTTT	CASSPRGGQPQHF
.	TRBV2	.	TRBJ1-1	TGTGCCAGCGCCTTCGCCGGCACTGAAGCTTTCTTT	CASAFAGTEAFF
.	TRBV19	.	TRBJ2-3	TGTGCCAGCCAAACCGGTTCTAGCACAGATACGCAGTATTTT	CASQTGSSTDTQYF
.	TRBV5-4	.	TRBJ1-4	TGTGCCAGCAGCTTGGGGCAGGGGTTAACAACTAATGAAAAACTGTTTTTT	CASSLGQGLTTNEKLFF
.	TRBV7-8	once	TRBJ1-1	TGTGCCAGCAGCTTAGAGGGAGTTTGGTCCTCCCTTGAAGCTTTCTTT	CASSLEGVWSSLEAFF
TRBD2	TRBV5-5	.	TRBJ2-5	TGTGCCAGCAGCTTGAGTAGCGGGGGGGAGACCCAGTACTTC	CASSLSSGGETQYF
.	TRBV7-9	.	TRBJ1-4	TGTGCCAGCAGCCCGCCGGGGGGGAGAGAAAAACTGTTTTTT	CASSPPGGREKLFF
TRBD1	TRBV28	.	TRBJ1-6	TGTGCCAGCAGTCGGCCGGGACAGGGATCGGCACCCCTCCACTTT	CASSRPGQGSAPLHF
.	TRBV27	.	TRBJ2-1	TGTGCCAGCAGTTTTTCCTCAGGGTCGGATGAGCAGTTCTTC	CASSFSSGSDEQFF
.	TRBV3-1/TRBV3-2	.	TRBJ1-5	TGTGCCAGCAGCCAAGACACAGCTAGCAATCAGCCCCAGCATTTT	CASSQDTASNQPQHF
.	TRBV10-1	.	TRBJ2-2	TGCGCCAGCAGGGGCCATTACGGGGAGCTGTTTTTT	CASRGHYGELFF
TRBD1	TRBV2	.	TRBJ2-2	TGTGCCAGAGGGAGACAGGGCTCGGGCACCGGGGAGCTGTTTTTT	CARGRQGSGTGELFF
.	TRBV29-1	once	TRBJ2-7	TGCAGCGTTGTGAGGGGGGGCGAGCAGTACTTC	CSVVRGGEQYF
TRBD2	TRBV20-1	once	TRBJ2-5	TGCAGTGCTAGTAGGGGGACTAGTGGAGAGACCCAGTACTTC	CSASRGTSGETQYF
TRBD1	TRBV4-1	.	TRBJ1-4	TGCGCCAGCAGCCAGACCTCCCGGGACAGCGTTGAAAAACTGTTTTTT	CASSQTSRDSVEKLFF
.	TRBV5-1	.	TRBJ1-6	TGCGCCAGCAGCTTGGGGGGCGATTATAATTCACCCCTCCACTTT	CASSLGGDYNSPLHF
TRBD2	TRBV5-1	.	TRBJ2-1	TGCGCCAGCACGTACACTAGCGGGGGTTTGAATGAGCAGTTCTTC	CASTYTSGGLNEQFF
TRBD1	TRBV6-5	.	TRBJ1-4	TGTGCCAGCAGCCCAGGGGGCCCTGGGGGTGAAAAACTGTTTTTT	CASSPGGPGGEKLFF
TRBD2	TRBV3-1/TRBV3-2	once	TRBJ2-7	TGTGCCAGCAGCCAAGCCCTAGCGGGAGTCTCCTACGAGCAGTACTTC	CASSQALAGVSYEQYF
.	TRBV7-9	.	TRBJ1-4	TGTGCCAGCAGCTTAGTCGGGGGGGCGGAGGAAAAACTGTTTTTT	CASSLVGGAEEKLFF
TRBD1	TRBV9	.	TRBJ2-2	TGTGCCAGCAGCACACGGGACAGGGGGTTTCCGACCGGGGAGCTGTTTTTT	CASSTRDRGFPTGELFF
TRBD1	TRBV10-3	.	TRBJ2-7	TGTGCCATCAGGGGGACAGGGTTTGGTTACGAGCAGTACTTC	CAIRGTGFGYEQYF
.	TRBV28	.	TRBJ2-2	TGTGCCAGCAGTTTGGGCCAGGTTAACACCGGGGAGCTGTTTTTT	CASSLGQVNTGELFF
.	TRBV5-1	.	TRBJ2-2	TGCGCCAGCAGCCAATTTACGGGGTCATCCACCGGGGAGCTGTTTTTT	CASSQFTGSSTGELFF
.	TRBV21-1	few	TRBJ1-4	TGTGCCAGCAGCAAAGGATCGGGACAGGTTATTGAAAAACTGTTTTTT	CASSKGSGQVIEKLFF
TRBD2	TRBV7-3	.	TRBJ2-1	TGTGCCAGCAGCCCTTTACTAGCGGGCAACAATGAGCAGTTCTTC	CASSPLLAGNNEQFF
TRBD1	TRBV7-7	once	TRBJ2-1	TGTGCTAGCAGCTATGACAGGGGCCATGAGCAGTTCTTC	CASSYDRGHEQFF
TRBD1	TRBV19	.	TRBJ1-2	TGTGCCAGTAGCCCCGCTGGGACAGGGAAATCTAACTATGGCTACACCTTC	CASSPAGTGKSNYGYTF
.	TRBV5-6	.	TRBJ1-2	TGTGCTGGCAGCGGAGGGCCGGGGGAAGGCTACACCTTC	CAGSGGPGEGYTF
TRBD2	TRBV9	.	TRBJ2-3	TGTGCCAGCAGCGTAGGGAGCGGGGGGACGCAGTATTTT	CASSVGSGGTQYF
.	TRBV10-2	.	TRBJ1-1	TGCGCCAGCAGTCAGGGGATTGGGGAAGCTTTCTTT	CASSQGIGEAFF
.	TRBV10-3	.	TRBJ2-1	TGTGCCATCAAGCCCGATGAGGGCCGCAATGAGCAGTTCTTC	CAIKPDEGRNEQFF
.	TRBV25-1	.	TRBJ1-1	TGTGCCAGCAGTAGGGGCAGCAACACTGAAGCTTTCTTT	CASSRGSNTEAFF
.	TRBV3-1/TRBV3-2	.	TRBJ1-1	TGTGCCAGCCGGGACTTGAGGACTGAAGCTTTCTTT	CASRDLRTEAFF
TRBD1	TRBV18	.	TRBJ1-1	TGTGCCAGCTCACCCAACCAGGGGGCTGTGACTGAAGCTTTCTTT	CASSPNQGAVTEAFF
.	TRBV9	.	TRBJ1-2	TGTGCCAGCAGCGTATCTGCGTCAGGGGGCTACACCTTC	CASSVSASGGYTF
.	TRBV5-1	.	TRBJ2-3	TGCGCCAGCAGCTTGGAAGGGAACAGGGTGGGTCCCGATACGCAGTATTTT	CASSLEGNRVGPDTQYF